Given below is one T cell receptor (beta chain) in context. The target antigen is unknown. The germline gives CDR1 ENHRY, CDR2 SYGVKD. V lost 2 bases and J lost 5, with 9 bases in between. The CDR3 spans 13 residues. This sample is drawn from a study of shared clonotypes between healthy human individuals. Study context: The study used three CD4 naive, three CD4 memory, two CD8 naive and one CD8 memory plate per donor. Broader study findings: As a rule, naive subsets had a larger estimated richness than memory subsets. The study found lower generation probabilities in non-shared clonotypes than in those shared by all four donors. Sequencing depth was a factor that was expected to affect clonotype sharing among donors.

Naive CD8 cells lacked CD45RO, underwent positive selection for CCR7 and left out terminally differentiated effector memory CD45RA+ cells. Profiled with immunoSEQ multiplex PCR; TCRdb holds only in-frame clones, not every one. The top ten hold under 0.25% of the sample, which has under 1 million clones, 96% seen once. This chain uses TRBV10-3 with TRBJ1-1; tentative D call: TRBD1 (5 bases). Material: naive CD8+ T cells sorted from blood. This TCR derives from a man aged 30-40 years in good health. The CDR3 reads CAISEGAGTEAFF. The DNA for the CDR3 is TGTGCCATCAGTGAGGGGGCTGGGACTGAAGCTTTCTTT.